This TCR beta chain is from a study of T cell clonotyping in hematopoietic cell transplantation. On the study more broadly: Recipients' pretransplant samples followed cytoreduction.

CDR1 and CDR2 from the germline V gene are SGHRS and YFSETQ. The CDR3 is 12 residues long. Trimming removed 3 bases from V and 10 bases from J; junction bases left unmatched: 4. The sample's time point: recipient sample about 28 days before transplant, after cytoreduction. Using immunoSEQ multiplex PCR, the repertoire was profiled, and TCRdb retains in-frame clones only, with some absent. The table shows approximately 39,000 clones, with 85% to 95% occurring only once. The specimen was peripheral blood mononuclear cells, collected before stem cell transplant. The sequence came from a middle-aged man with chronic myeloid leukemia. Some clones in this sample may be carry-over from other donors' samples. The rearrangement uses TRBV5-1 and TRBJ2-1; 7 bases are a match to TRBD1. CDR3 DNA: TGCGCCAGCAGCTCGCGGACAGGCGAGCAGTTCTTC. It specifies CASSSRTGEQFF.